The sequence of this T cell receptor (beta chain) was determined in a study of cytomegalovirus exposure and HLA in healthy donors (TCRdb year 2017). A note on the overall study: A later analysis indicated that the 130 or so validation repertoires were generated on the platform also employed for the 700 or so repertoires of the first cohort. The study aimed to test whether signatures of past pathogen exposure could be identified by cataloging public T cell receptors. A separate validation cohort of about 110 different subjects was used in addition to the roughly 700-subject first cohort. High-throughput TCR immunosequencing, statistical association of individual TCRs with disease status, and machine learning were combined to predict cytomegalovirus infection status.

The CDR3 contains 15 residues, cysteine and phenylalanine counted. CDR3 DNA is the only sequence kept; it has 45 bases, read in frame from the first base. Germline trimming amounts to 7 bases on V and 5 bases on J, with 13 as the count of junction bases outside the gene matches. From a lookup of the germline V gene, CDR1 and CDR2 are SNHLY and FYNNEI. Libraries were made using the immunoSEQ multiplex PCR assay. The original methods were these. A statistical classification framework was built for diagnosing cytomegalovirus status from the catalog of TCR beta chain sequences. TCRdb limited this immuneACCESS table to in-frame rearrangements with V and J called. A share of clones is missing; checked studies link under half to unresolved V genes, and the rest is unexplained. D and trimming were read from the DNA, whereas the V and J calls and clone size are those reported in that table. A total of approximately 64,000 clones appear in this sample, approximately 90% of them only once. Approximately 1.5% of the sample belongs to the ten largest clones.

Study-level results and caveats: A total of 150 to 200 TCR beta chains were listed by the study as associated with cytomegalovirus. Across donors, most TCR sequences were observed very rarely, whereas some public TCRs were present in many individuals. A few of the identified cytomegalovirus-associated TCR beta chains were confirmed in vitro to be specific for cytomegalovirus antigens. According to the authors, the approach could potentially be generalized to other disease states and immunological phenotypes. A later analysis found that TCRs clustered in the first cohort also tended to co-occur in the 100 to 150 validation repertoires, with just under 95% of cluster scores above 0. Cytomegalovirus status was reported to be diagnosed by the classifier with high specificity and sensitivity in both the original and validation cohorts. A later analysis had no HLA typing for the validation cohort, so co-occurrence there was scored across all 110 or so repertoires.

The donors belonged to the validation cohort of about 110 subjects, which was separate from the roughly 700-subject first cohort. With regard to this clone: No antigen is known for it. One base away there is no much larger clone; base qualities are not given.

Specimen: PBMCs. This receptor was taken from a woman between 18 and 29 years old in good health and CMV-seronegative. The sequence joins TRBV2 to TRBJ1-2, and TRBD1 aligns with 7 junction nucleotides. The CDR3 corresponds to CASTLLGQVGYGYTF. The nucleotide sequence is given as TGTGCCAGCACCCTGTTAGGACAGGTGGGATATGGCTACACCTTC.